Below, one T cell receptor (beta chain) is given with its context. iRepertoire HTBI primers and Arm-PCR of CDR3 regions built TCR beta libraries. TCRdb fed the multiplex PCR reads into MiXCR, producing one record per CDR3 protein. Of around 500,000 distinct CDR3 sequences in the sample, less than 25% are singletons; the top ten hold over 7.5%. The sample is drawn from a study of regulatory T cells in long-lasting Graves disease. Time point noted: persistent/refractory GD, antithyroid drugs over 5 years with positive TRAb. PBMC-extracted RNA yielded the TCR library. The CDR3 consists of 20 residues. CDR1 is MGHDK and CDR2 is SYGVNS in the germline V gene. The V gene end was trimmed by 2 bases and the J gene end by 2 bases; junction bases not matched to a gene: 18.

The source is a female donor with Graves disease. Here the sequenced sample was peripheral blood mononuclear cells (PBMCs), taken when the disease was refractory, from a patient treated with antithyroid drugs. This sequence joins TRBV25-1 and TRBJ2-3; 8 bases align to TRBD2. CDR3 protein: CASSEKFGWRGRMYTDTQYF. The CDR3 nucleotides read TGTGCCAGCAGTGAAAAGTTTGGGTGGCGCGGGAGGATGTACACAGATACGCAGTATTTT.